The 15 T cell receptor beta chains below come from one sample, sequenced in a study of beta chain features in type 1 diabetes. Expressed TCRB transcripts were sequenced after all isolated RNA was converted to cDNA. TCRdb's copy holds only in-frame clones and misses some; the assay was immunoSEQ multiplex PCR. The data contain 400,000 to 600,000 clones, 30% of them singletons. Material: naive CD4+ T cells from blood. These receptors all come from a man aged 18 to 30 in good health.

The genes are TRBV27 and TRBJ2-1; D call uncertain. CDR1 and CDR2 (germline): MNHEY, SMNVEV (reference sequence). This CDR3 comprises 13 residues. The ends were cut back, 10 bases at V and 4 bases at J, with 14 bases in the middle. The CDR3, as DNA: TGTGCCACATCTTCCGTTTGGTACAATGAGCAGTTCTTC. The encoded protein is CATSSVWYNEQFF.

This clone was picked up a small number of times. The chain employs TRBV2 and TRBJ2-2; D is undetermined. This CDR3 region has 12 residues. V lost 0 bases and J lost 7, with 3 bases in between. Germline CDR1 and CDR2: SNHLY and FYNNEI. The CDR3 DNA is TGTGCCAGCAGTGAAGCAGGCGGGGAGCTGTTTTTT. Its protein is CASSEAGGELFF.

The V gene is TRBV7-9, the J gene TRBJ2-1; D not resolved. Trimming stripped 5 bases from V and 5 bases from J, with 7 bases between. The CDR3 totals 12 residues. Per germline, CDR1 SEHNR and CDR2 FQNEAQ (reference sequence). In DNA form, the CDR3 reads TGTGCCAGCAGCCCGAGAGACAATGAGCAGTTCTTC. This gives the protein CASSPRDNEQFF.

As for this clone: At the DNA level, this CDR3 is encoded by other sequences in the same sample as well. The chain combines TRBV30 with TRBJ2-3, with 12 bases that match TRBD2. Germline values: CDR1 GTSNPN, CDR2 SVGIG (reference sequence). This CDR3 is 16 amino acids long. V lost 3 bases, J lost 0 bases, and 4 bases stayed unmatched. The CDR3 here is CAWSLGLAGSTDTQYF. The CDR3 DNA follows: TGTGCCTGGAGCCTCGGACTAGCGGGGAGCACAGATACGCAGTATTTT.

The rearrangement uses TRBV7-9 and TRBJ2-2; maybe TRBD1 (5 bases). The germline V gene has CDR1 SEHNR and CDR2 FQNEAQ (reference sequence). The CDR3 sequence is 13 residues long. Trimming pared 8 bases from V and 6 bases from J, leaving 13 bases between. The CDR3: CASPTRVAGELFF. For the CDR3, the DNA is TGTGCCAGCCCCACCAGGGTTGCCGGGGAGCTGTTTTTT.

This clone was picked up many times. The chain links TRBV2 to TRBJ2-6, with D unclear. This CDR3 spans 14 amino acids. V was pared by 6 bases and J by 2 bases, with 8 bases between. CDR1 is SNHLY and CDR2 is FYNNEI in the germline V gene. The CDR3 is CASRVLAGANVLTF. The CDR3 DNA is TGTGCCAGCAGGGTACTCGCTGGGGCCAACGTCCTGACTTTC. Complete variable domain (other parts from reference TRBV2 and TRBJ2-6): EPEVTQTPSHQVTQMGQEVILRCVPISNHLYFYWYRQILGQKVEFLVSFYNNEISEKSEIFDDQFSVERPDGSNFTLKIRSTKLEDSAMYFCASRVLAGANVLTFGAGSRLTVL.

A few counts support this clone. The chain combines TRBV30 with TRBJ2-2, with D possibly TRBD1 on 6 matching bases. The CDR3 runs 16 residues. The germline gives CDR1 GTSNPN, CDR2 SVGIG (reference sequence). V lost 0 bases, J lost 0 bases, and 11 bases lay in between. CDR3 sequence: CAWSVGGGSNTGELFF. CDR3 coding DNA: TGTGCCTGGAGTGTTGGGGGCGGTTCGAACACCGGGGAGCTGTTTTTT.

This chain uses TRBV28 with TRBJ1-1; no firm D call. Per germline, CDR1 MDHEN and CDR2 SYDVKM. This CDR3 is built from 11 residues. The V end lost 4 bases, the J end lost 10 bases, and 10 bases lay between the germline ends. Written as DNA, the CDR3 is TGTGCCAGCAGTTGGAGGAGCGGAGCTTTCTTT. Translated: CASSWRSGAFF.

The V call is TRBV19, the J call TRBJ2-1, with D unclear. This CDR3 region has 12 residues. The germline V gene has CDR1 LNHDA and CDR2 SQIVND (reference sequence). The V end lost 3 bases, the J end lost 9 bases, and 9 bases lay between the germline ends. CDR3 coding DNA: TGTGCCAGTAGTATTGTCGGGTTTGAGCAGTTCTTC. It codes for CASSIVGFEQFF.

V and J are TRBV27 and TRBJ2-7; D is undetermined. V lost 3 bases to trimming and J lost 2 bases, with 8 bases between them. This CDR3 has 13 amino acids. Germline V gene data show CDR1 as MNHEY and CDR2 as SMNVEV (reference sequence). CDR3: CASSFGWTYEQYF. The CDR3 DNA reads TGTGCCAGCAGTTTTGGATGGACCTACGAGCAGTACTTC.

This rearrangement joins TRBV14 to TRBJ2-3; D is tentatively TRBD1 or TRBD2 (6 bases each). V lost 1 base to trimming and J lost 1 base, with 9 bases between them. Germline V gene lookup returns CDR1 SGHDN and CDR2 FVKESK. The CDR3 is 15 residues long. As DNA, the CDR3 is TGTGCCAGCAGCCAAGTAGGGGGGCGCACAGATACGCAGTATTTT. Its translation is CASSQVGGRTDTQYF.

This chain joins TRBV7-3 and TRBJ2-3; D call uncertain. Germline V gene sequence: CDR1 SGHTA, CDR2 FQGTGA. This CDR3 spans 12 amino acids. Trimming left V 5 bases short and J 2 bases short, with 5 bases between. CDR3 sequence (DNA): TGTGCCAGCAGCGACGTCACAGATACGCAGTATTTT. Translation gives CASSDVTDTQYF.

This clone was recorded a few times. In DNA form, the CDR3 reads TGTGCCAGCTCACCAAGCGGGAGGGCCCCAGATACGCAGTATTTT. Translation: CASSPSGRAPDTQYF. The chain is built from TRBV18 and TRBJ2-3, with 10 bases that match TRBD2. Trimming at V came to 2 bases and at J to 4 bases, leaving 3 bases not matched to a gene. In germline, CDR1 is KGHSH, CDR2 LQKENI. This CDR3 is 15 amino acids long.

This rearrangement joins TRBV30 to TRBJ2-5; D is perhaps TRBD2 (6 bases). The CDR3 is made up of 14 amino acids. V was cut by 8 bases and J by 2 bases, with 18 bases left in between. The germline CDR1 and CDR2 sequences are GTSNPN and SVGIG (reference sequence). CDR3 bases: TGTGCCGAGATCGAGGAGGGGAGTCAAGAGACCCAGTACTTC. Amino acid sequence: CAEIEEGSQETQYF.

This chain links TRBV15 with TRBJ2-5; the D gene could be TRBD1 or TRBD2 (7 bases each). The germline V and J ends were trimmed by 0 bases and 5 bases, with 13 bases remaining between them. The CDR3 contains 15 residues. Germline-derived CDR1 and CDR2 are LNHNV and YYDKDF (reference sequence). This CDR3 reads CATSRDVRGGETQYF. Written as DNA, the CDR3 is TGTGCCACCAGCAGAGATGTCAGGGGGGGTGAGACCCAGTACTTC.